Detailed here is one T cell receptor (beta chain). This clonotype has a handful of counts. Its antigen is not yet known. No per-base quality is available; no much larger clone lies one base away. Set within a cohort of healthcare workers in London, UK, this nested case-control study involved weekly PCR testing of nasopharyngeal swabs along with blood sampling. Healthcare workers were recruited between 23 and 31 March 2020, during the week of the UK lockdown, and were followed weekly for up to roughly 15 weeks. The library was prepared using 5' RACE. The sample was run on a NextSeq 500. Unique molecular identifiers were attached to individual cDNA molecules in the TCR library protocol so that sequencing error and PCR bias could be corrected. TCR alpha and beta chains were both sequenced, and the abundances of alpha and beta sequences in each sample were closely correlated with each other. The original pipeline was this. V gene, J gene and CDR3 annotation of TCR sequences was performed with Decombinator V4. TCRs were defined as expanded if a significant change between any two time points was detected under a Poisson model with p below 0.0001. TCR abundances were normalised to the total number of TCRs sequenced per sample and expressed as counts per million. MAIT TCRs were defined by TRAV1-2 paired with TRAJ12, TRAJ20 or TRAJ33, and iNKT TCRs by TRAV10 paired with TRAJ18. A search of VDJdb, accessed on 1 November 2021, was run for TCRs annotated to CMV, EBV and SARS-CoV-2, with TCRs annotated for multiple antigens excluded. TCRdb reworked the public reads: Q25 trimming with fastp, MiXCR clone assembly, productive beta chains retained. Merged by CDR3 protein, the rows form single entries marked with the most common genes and DNA. TCRdb, rather than the study authors, made the V and J calls. The sample profile shows about 52,000 distinct CDR3 sequences; 11% of them were found once. The ten largest account for less than 15% of the sample.

This entry belongs to a study of early T cells in non-severe SARS-CoV-2 infection (dated by TCRdb to about 2021). Looking at the study overall: Because TCR sequencing relied on bulk RNA taken from unsorted whole blood, pairing of alpha and beta chains was not possible.

The CDR3 runs 14 amino acids, cysteine and phenylalanine included. Solely the CDR3 DNA is kept, with 42 bases framed from the first base. The germline V gene yields KGHSY for CDR1 and FQNENV for CDR2. Trimming takes 0 bases from V and 1 base from J, and the germline ends sit 7 bases apart. The paper's findings and limits, for the study overall: VDJdb matching was skewed toward anti-spike CD8 responses, so virus-specific expansions were likely underestimated and private and CD4 specificities were missed.

The receptor chain draws on TRBV16 and TRBJ2-7, with no confident D gene call. Sequencing used whole blood. The clonotype was recovered from an adult who was a healthcare worker with PCR-confirmed SARS-CoV-2 infection or an uninfected control (not recorded which). The DNA reads as follows: TGTGCCAGCAGCCAATCATGGGATTCCTACGAGCAGTACTTC. This yields the protein CASSQSWDSYEQYF. The reference TRBV16 and TRBJ2-7 proteins fill in what lies around the CDR3, so the full variable domain reads GEEVAQTPKHLVRGEGQKAKLYCAPIKGHSYVFWYQQVLKNEFKFLISFQNENVFDETGMPKERFSAKCLPNSPCSLEIQATKLEDSAVYFCASSQSWDSYEQYFGPGTRLTVT.